This TCR beta chain stems from a study of memory CD4+ T cells and cytomegalovirus serostatus. The assay was immunoSEQ multiplex PCR, and TCRdb's table has in-frame clones only and misses some. The data contain approximately 52,000 clones, about 73% of them singletons. The sort gate was single viable CD3+CD4+CD8-CD45RO+ cells for memory CD4+ T cells. The germline gives CDR1 SGHTA, CDR2 FQGNSA. The CDR3 has 17 amino acids. V was clipped by 2 bases and J by 3 bases; unmatched bases: 8. The chain uses TRBV7-2 and TRBJ1-5, with 9 nucleotides matching TRBD1. The clonotype originates from an adult in good health and CMV-seronegative. Material: memory CD4+ T cells from blood. CDR3 coding DNA: TGTGCCAGCAGCTTAAGGGGGGGACAGGGCAACAATCAGCCCCAGCATTTT. Translating gives CASSLRGGQGNNQPQHF.